This entry lists 31 T cell receptor beta chains sequenced from one sample in a study of blood T cells in healthy people across ages. It was with a sample-barcoded 5' primer and a J-beta primer mix that a second PCR of roughly 7 to 12 cycles was run. From the 5' RACE reads, TCRdb called clonotypes with MiXCR, one entry per CDR3 protein. The sample lists about 640,000 distinct CDR3 sequences; 58% were seen once. Sequencing used blood. The receptor set was obtained from a man in his sixties in good health.

This clonotype was seen only a few times. The V and J genes are TRBV5-1 and TRBJ2-3, with D possibly being TRBD1 (6 bases). The germline V gene encodes CDR1 SGHRS and CDR2 YFSETQ. The CDR3 covers 14 residues. The germline V and J ends were trimmed by 1 base and 2 bases, with 8 bases remaining between them. This CDR3 is CASSLNRDTDTQYF. Written as DNA, the CDR3 is TGCGCCAGCAGCTTGAACAGGGACACAGATACGCAGTATTTT.

This clonotype was seen a few times. This chain links TRBV5-5 with TRBJ1-4; possibly TRBD1 for D (5 bases). The CDR3 is 15 amino acids. Looked up from germline, CDR1 is SGHKS and CDR2 is YYEKEE (reference sequence). Trimming left V 3 bases short and J 0 bases short, with 9 bases between. The CDR3: CASSSRGATNEKLFF. In DNA, the CDR3 is TGTGCCAGCAGCTCCCGGGGGGCAACTAATGAAAAACTGTTTTTT.

V is TRBV20-1 and J is TRBJ1-2; D is unresolved. The ends were cut back, 3 bases at V and 0 bases at J, with 17 bases in the middle. CDR3 length equals 16 residues. The germline V gene encodes CDR1 DFQATT and CDR2 SNEGSKA (reference sequence). CDR3 DNA sequence: TGCAGTGCTAGTGGTGCCCTCGGATTGTCTAACTATGGCTACACCTTC. Translating gives CSASGALGLSNYGYTF.

Only one count was recorded for this clonotype. V and J are TRBV29-1 and TRBJ2-7; D gene ambiguous. In germline, CDR1 is SQVTM, CDR2 ANQGSEA. The CDR3 is 16 residues long. Trimming took 1 base from V and 2 from J, leaving 18 bases between them. The CDR3 protein is CSVEARNSSGPYEQYF. CDR3 nucleotides: TGCAGCGTTGAAGCCCGGAACAGCTCCGGACCCTACGAGCAGTACTTC.

V gene TRBV20-1 combines with J gene TRBJ2-3; D may correspond to TRBD1 or TRBD2 (5 bases each). The CDR3 contains 14 residues. The ends were cut back, 3 bases at V and 2 bases at J, with 12 bases in the middle. CDR1 DFQATT and CDR2 SNEGSKA come from the germline V gene (reference sequence). The CDR3 DNA is TGCAGTGCTAGGCCCCGGGGCACCACAGATACGCAGTATTTT. Its protein is CSARPRGTTDTQYF.

The J gene is TRBJ2-4, the V gene TRBV20-1; unclear D gene. With the DNA end fitting TRBJ2-7 better, the J assignment may be wrong. From germline, CDR1 is DFQATT and CDR2 SNEGSKA (reference sequence). The CDR3 has 12 amino acids. The CDR3, as DNA: TGCAGTGCCCCTCTAGACTCCTACGAGCAGTACTTC. It specifies CSAPLDSYEQYF.

This chain connects TRBV6-5 to TRBJ1-2; D possibly corresponds to TRBD1 (5 bases). This CDR3 region has 15 residues. Trimming cost V 0 bases and J 1 base, with 9 bases left between them. In germline, CDR1 is MNHEY, CDR2 SVGAGI. The CDR3 nucleotides read TGTGCCAGCAGTTACTCGGGGACGGATAACTATGGCTACACCTTC. Translated, it gives CASSYSGTDNYGYTF.

The chain carries TRBV20-1 and TRBJ2-1; D tentatively fits TRBD1 or TRBD2 (6 bases each). The V gene's germline CDR1 is DFQATT and CDR2 SNEGSKA (reference sequence). This CDR3 contains 14 residues. Trimming pared 6 bases from V and 4 bases from J, leaving 16 bases between. CDR3 bases: TGCAGTGCCCCACCTCGGGGGCTTTACAATGAGCAGTTCTTC. It codes for CSAPPRGLYNEQFF.

The chain has TRBV2 and TRBJ1-2; TRBD1 matches at 7 bases. This CDR3 has 14 residues. The J segment lost 3 bases and the V segment lost 7 bases, leaving 8 bases of the junction unmatched. The germline V gene has CDR1 SNHLY and CDR2 FYNNEI. CDR3 in amino acids: CASKRDSSYYGYTF. CDR3 DNA sequence: TGTGCCAGCAAGAGGGACAGTTCCTACTATGGCTACACCTTC.

V usage is TRBV2 and J usage is TRBJ2-5, with TRBD2 matching 13 bases. CDR3 length: 17 amino acids. Germline V CDR1 and CDR2: SNHLY, FYNNEI. The junction had 6 bases not matched to a gene; V was cut back by 3 bases and J by 2 bases. CDR3 nucleotide sequence: TGTGCCAGCAGTGACCCCACTAGCGGGGGGGGACAAGAGACCCAGTACTTC. Translating it yields CASSDPTSGGGQETQYF.

This clonotype was observed a handful of times. The chain uses TRBV11-2 and TRBJ2-3; tentatively, D is TRBD1 (6 bases). Per the germline V gene, CDR1 is SGHAT and CDR2 is FQNNGV. The CDR3 has 15 amino acids. V was clipped by 3 bases and J by 4 bases, with 14 bases between them. The CDR3, as DNA: TGTGCCAGCAGCTTTGACCCAGGGGTGTCAGATACGCAGTATTTT. Its translation is CASSFDPGVSDTQYF.

The chain employs TRBV27 and TRBJ1-2, with 8 bases aligning to TRBD1. The CDR3 length is 14 residues. Germline V gives CDR1 MNHEY, CDR2 SMNVEV (reference sequence). The junction had 5 bases not matched to a gene; V was cut back by 1 base and J by 7 bases. The CDR3 region is CASSLWQGARGYTF. CDR3 nucleotide sequence: TGTGCCAGCAGTTTATGGCAGGGGGCACGTGGCTACACCTTC.

In this sample, this clonotype turned up a few times. This chain joins TRBV11-2 and TRBJ1-6; 7 nucleotides line up with TRBD1. V was pared by 2 bases and J by 5 bases, with 3 bases of the junction left unmatched. Per the germline V gene, CDR1 is SGHAT and CDR2 is FQNNGV. CDR3 size: 15 residues. In nucleotides, the CDR3 is TGTGCCAGCAGCTTACGGGGGACAGATAATTCACCCCTCCACTTT. Protein: CASSLRGTDNSPLHF.

The chain joins TRBV25-1 to TRBJ1-4; no firm D call. Germline CDR1 MGHDK, CDR2 SYGVNS. The CDR3 has 16 amino acids. Trimming took 1 base from V and 5 from J, leaving 14 bases between them. The chain's CDR3 is CASSEFRGGRNEKLFF. CDR3 bases: TGTGCCAGCAGTGAATTCCGAGGAGGGAGAAATGAAAAACTGTTTTTT.

The V gene is TRBV28, the J gene TRBJ2-1; 8 bases agree with TRBD2. CDR1 and CDR2 (germline): MDHEN, SYDVKM. The CDR3 covers 16 residues. The V gene end was trimmed by 7 bases and the J gene end by 2 bases; junction bases not matched to a gene: 10. Here the CDR3 reads CASMGERGSAYNEQFF. CDR3 nucleotide sequence: TGTGCCAGCATGGGTGAGCGGGGGAGCGCCTACAATGAGCAGTTCTTC.

There are a few counts of this clonotype. V and J are TRBV12-3 or TRBV12-4 and TRBJ2-3; D is possibly TRBD2 (6 bases). The CDR3 totals 18 residues. Trimming pared 2 bases from V and 0 bases from J, leaving 18 bases between. The CDR3 DNA follows: TGTGCCAGCAGTTTATGGGATCGGGGACTCTCTAGCACAGATACGCAGTATTTT. Protein sequence: CASSLWDRGLSSTDTQYF.

The CDR3 nucleotides read TGTGCCAGCAGTCTCGGGCCGAGTACATCCTACGAGCAGTACTTC. This gives the protein CASSLGPSTSYEQYF. This chain connects TRBV6-1 to TRBJ2-7, with D hard to call. The CDR3 is made up of 15 amino acids. Per germline, CDR1 MNHNS and CDR2 SASEGT. Trimming removed 5 bases from V and 1 base from J, with 15 bases in between.

This chain links TRBV11-2 with TRBJ1-2, with TRBD1 matching over 9 bases. Germline trimming cut 6 bases from V and 7 bases from J; bases unmatched to any gene: 9. The CDR3 covers 14 residues. Looked up from germline, CDR1 is SGHAT and CDR2 is FQNNGV. The CDR3 here is CASRPTGGGVGYTF. In DNA, the CDR3 is TGTGCCAGCAGACCCACAGGGGGCGGGGTTGGCTACACCTTC.

DNA for the CDR3: TGTGCCAGCAGCGCCTATAGGACAGAGAACACTGAAGCTTTCTTT. This codes for CASSAYRTENTEAFF. This sequence joins TRBV7-8 and TRBJ1-1, with D perhaps TRBD1 (6 bases). The germline gives CDR1 SGHVS, CDR2 FQNEAQ. There are 15 residues in the CDR3. V was cut by 5 bases and J by 1 base, with 14 bases left in between.

J is TRBJ2-7 and V is TRBV3-1; 8 nucleotides agree with TRBD2. CDR1 is LGHDT and CDR2 is YNNKEL in the germline V gene (reference sequence). This CDR3 is 15 amino acids long. V gave up 2 bases and J gave up 0 bases; unmatched junction bases: 3. The CDR3 DNA reads as TGTGCCAGCAGCCAACAAAGCGGGAGCTCCTACGAGCAGTACTTC. It is translated as CASSQQSGSSYEQYF.

The chain couples TRBV18 to TRBJ2-5; D might be TRBD2 (6 bases). Deletions cut 3 bases from V and 0 bases from J, with 11 bases between. This CDR3 is built from 15 residues. Germline lookup yields CDR1 KGHSH and CDR2 LQKENI. The CDR3 nucleotides read TGTGCCAGCTCACCGGGACTTACGTACCAAGAGACCCAGTACTTC. Its translation is CASSPGLTYQETQYF.

This chain links TRBV2 with TRBJ2-7; 8 bases map to TRBD1. There are 13 residues in the CDR3. Per the germline V gene, CDR1 is SNHLY and CDR2 is FYNNEI. V shed 8 bases and J 0 bases; nucleotides not matched to a gene: 3. The CDR3: CASRTGISYEQYF. The CDR3 nucleotides are TGTGCCAGCCGGACAGGGATCTCCTACGAGCAGTACTTC. The variable domain in full, completed from reference TRBV2 and TRBJ2-7, reads EPEVTQTPSHQVTQMGQEVILRCVPISNHLYFYWYRQILGQKVEFLVSFYNNEISEKSEIFDDQFSVERPDGSNFTLKIRSTKLEDSAMYFCASRTGISYEQYFGPGTRLTVT.

This rearrangement joins TRBV12-3 or TRBV12-4 to TRBJ1-4; possible D gene TRBD1, 6 bases. The ends were cut back, 6 bases at V and 3 bases at J, with 14 bases in the middle. This CDR3 is 15 amino acids long. The CDR3 sequence: CASSPLGGSNEKLFF. The CDR3 bases are TGTGCCAGCAGCCCTCTGGGGGGCTCTAATGAAAAACTGTTTTTT.

This clonotype was detected only once. The rearrangement links TRBV28 to TRBJ2-5; 8 nucleotides line up with TRBD2. Per germline, CDR1 MDHEN and CDR2 SYDVKM. V was clipped by 6 bases and J by 5 bases; unmatched bases: 14. This CDR3 is 16 amino acids long. The CDR3 is CASSPQRTGGGETQYF. For the CDR3, the DNA is TGTGCCAGCAGCCCCCAAAGGACGGGGGGGGGCGAGACCCAGTACTTC. Drawing the rest from reference TRBV28 and TRBJ2-5, the complete variable domain is DVKVTQSSRYLVKRTGEKVFLECVQDMDHENMFWYRQDPGLGLRLIYFSYDVKMKEKGDIPEGYSVSREKKERFSLILESASTNQTSMYLCASSPQRTGGGETQYFGPGTRLLVL.

The CDR3 DNA reads TGTGCCAGCTCCCAGGGACAGGCCGGGGGAGGCACTGAAGCTTTCTTT. Translated, it gives CASSQGQAGGGTEAFF. The V call is TRBV18, the J call TRBJ1-1, with 8 bases matching TRBD1. Trimming at V came to 6 bases and at J to 4 bases, leaving 13 bases not matched to a gene. The CDR3 has 16 amino acids. Germline V gene lookup returns CDR1 KGHSH and CDR2 LQKENI.

The V and J genes are TRBV10-3 and TRBJ2-5; 13 bases align to TRBD2. Germline trimming cut 4 bases from V and 2 bases from J; bases unmatched to any gene: 4. The CDR3 totals 16 residues. Germline lookup yields CDR1 ENHRY and CDR2 SYGVKD. CDR3 nucleotide sequence: TGTGCCATCAGTGGGGGGACTAGCGGGGATCAAGAGACCCAGTACTTC. It specifies CAISGGTSGDQETQYF.

This CDR3 is CASSGIAGGLYNEQFF. CDR3 DNA: TGTGCCAGCAGTGGTATAGCGGGGGGGCTCTACAATGAGCAGTTCTTC. V usage is TRBV2 and J usage is TRBJ2-1, with 11 bases that match TRBD2. This CDR3 comprises 16 residues. The germline V gene has CDR1 SNHLY and CDR2 FYNNEI. After removal of 4 bases from V and 3 bases from J, the junction contained 5 bases not matched to a gene.

This clonotype has only a few counts. The chain carries TRBV2 and TRBJ1-5; D perhaps matches TRBD1 (5 bases). Germline CDR1 and CDR2: SNHLY and FYNNEI. There are 15 residues in the CDR3. Trimming pared 5 bases from V and 4 bases from J, leaving 15 bases between. In nucleotides, the CDR3 is TGTGCCAGCAGTTTATCTACAGGCGGAAATCAGCCCCAGCATTTT. This codes for CASSLSTGGNQPQHF. The complete variable domain, with remaining parts taken from reference TRBV2 and TRBJ1-5, reads EPEVTQTPSHQVTQMGQEVILRCVPISNHLYFYWYRQILGQKVEFLVSFYNNEISEKSEIFDDQFSVERPDGSNFTLKIRSTKLEDSAMYFCASSLSTGGNQPQHFGDGTRLSIL.

A few counts support this clonotype. V and J are TRBV6-1 and TRBJ1-2, with D uncertain. Per germline, CDR1 MNHNS and CDR2 SASEGT. V was pared by 4 bases and J by 4 bases, with 10 bases between. The CDR3 runs to 13 residues. CDR3 in amino acids: CASSGRTGYGYTF. The DNA for the CDR3 is TGTGCCAGCAGTGGACGGACCGGCTATGGCTACACCTTC.

This chain links TRBV6-1 with TRBJ1-2; TRBD1 might be the D (6 bases). The V end lost 7 bases, the J end lost 5 bases, and 26 bases lay between the germline ends. The CDR3 is 17 residues long. Germline V gene data show CDR1 as MNHNS and CDR2 as SASEGT. The CDR3 reads CASNPNGRAGAGYGYTF. Written as DNA, the CDR3 is TGTGCCAGCAACCCAAACGGTCGGGCGGGGGCAGGGTATGGCTACACCTTC.

This clonotype was detected only a few times. The chain employs TRBV7-9 and TRBJ2-3; 10 nucleotides match TRBD2. Germline-derived CDR1 and CDR2 are SEHNR and FQNEAQ (reference sequence). The CDR3 is 15 amino acids. V was clipped by 1 base and J by 5 bases; unmatched bases: 3. The CDR3 protein is CASSLEIAGGDTQYF. The DNA of the CDR3 is TGTGCCAGCAGCTTAGAGATAGCGGGGGGAGATACGCAGTATTTT.